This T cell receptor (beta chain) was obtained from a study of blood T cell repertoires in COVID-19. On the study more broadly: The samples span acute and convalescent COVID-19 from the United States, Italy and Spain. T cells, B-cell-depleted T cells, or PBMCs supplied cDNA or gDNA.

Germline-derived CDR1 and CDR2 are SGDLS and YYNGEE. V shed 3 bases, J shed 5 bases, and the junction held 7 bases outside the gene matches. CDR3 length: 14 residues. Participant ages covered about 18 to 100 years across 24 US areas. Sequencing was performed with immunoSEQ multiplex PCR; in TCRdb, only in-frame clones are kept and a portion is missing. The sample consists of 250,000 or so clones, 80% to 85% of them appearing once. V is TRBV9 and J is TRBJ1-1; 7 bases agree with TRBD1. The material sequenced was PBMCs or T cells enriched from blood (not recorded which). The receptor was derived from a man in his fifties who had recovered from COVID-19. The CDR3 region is CASSGAMTGTEAFF. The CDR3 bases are TGTGCCAGCAGCGGAGCTATGACAGGGACTGAAGCTTTCTTT.